These T cell receptor beta chains were read from a single sample in a study of blood T cell repertoires in COVID-19. Assay used: immunoSEQ multiplex PCR; TCRdb lists only in-frame clones, some missing. Among about 240,000 clones listed, around 88% were seen once. The specimen sequenced was PBMCs or T cells enriched from blood (not recorded which). The receptors were sampled from a woman in her thirties or forties with acute COVID-19. Each CDR3 is given without its conserved first and last residue. The order of the fields is clone size, J gene, V gene, CDR3 protein. Not all rows give a size; the values are once, few, many and, for expanded clones, a class.

clone_size: NA
j_call: TRBJ2-3
v_call: TRBV6-4
cdr3_aa: ASSDGTSRDTQY

clone_size: NA
j_call: TRBJ1-6
v_call: TRBV6-5
cdr3_aa: ASSYSAVYNSPLH

clone_size: NA
j_call: TRBJ1-1
v_call: TRBV14
cdr3_aa: ASSPHGTGRNTEAF

clone_size: NA
j_call: TRBJ1-1
v_call: TRBV9
cdr3_aa: ASSPFRGDTEAF

clone_size: NA
j_call: TRBJ2-7
v_call: TRBV2
cdr3_aa: ASSEVRLREGYEQY

clone_size: NA
j_call: TRBJ1-5
v_call: TRBV19
cdr3_aa: ASSTSGGINQPQH

clone_size: NA
j_call: TRBJ1-1
v_call: TRBV29-1
cdr3_aa: SVAGLGTEAF

clone_size: NA
j_call: TRBJ2-3
v_call: TRBV19
cdr3_aa: ASSIQASTDTQY

clone_size: NA
j_call: TRBJ2-2
v_call: TRBV19
cdr3_aa: ASSIARVTGELF

clone_size: NA
j_call: TRBJ2-4
v_call: TRBV5-6
cdr3_aa: ASSQLSGTGVSKNIQY

clone_size: few
j_call: TRBJ2-2
v_call: TRBV7-9
cdr3_aa: ASSLGTGDTGELF

clone_size: NA
j_call: TRBJ2-7
v_call: TRBV7-3
cdr3_aa: ASSSHPGLAGYYEQY

clone_size: NA
j_call: TRBJ2-3
v_call: TRBV19
cdr3_aa: ASTPRDRGGPDTQY

clone_size: NA
j_call: TRBJ2-4
v_call: TRBV5-4
cdr3_aa: ASSTYRQGGENIQY

clone_size: NA
j_call: TRBJ1-2
v_call: TRBV4-1
cdr3_aa: ASSQDIRYGYT

clone_size: few
j_call: TRBJ2-1
v_call: TRBV30
cdr3_aa: AWSSGLAGLSYNEQF

clone_size: NA
j_call: TRBJ1-1
v_call: TRBV6-5
cdr3_aa: ASRPRAPGNTEAF

clone_size: NA
j_call: TRBJ2-7
v_call: TRBV12-5
cdr3_aa: ASGLAAAYEQY

clone_size: NA
j_call: TRBJ2-1
v_call: TRBV6-2/TRBV6-3
cdr3_aa: ASSHSGYNEQF

clone_size: NA
j_call: TRBJ1-3
v_call: TRBV3-1/TRBV3-2
cdr3_aa: ASSQAMGEGNTIY

clone_size: NA
j_call: TRBJ2-7
v_call: TRBV4-1
cdr3_aa: ASSQDLPSRAGNFYEQY

clone_size: NA
j_call: TRBJ2-4
v_call: TRBV15
cdr3_aa: ATSRGRGRVKNIQY

clone_size: NA
j_call: TRBJ2-1
v_call: TRBV9
cdr3_aa: ASSPTSGTPAEQF

clone_size: NA
j_call: TRBJ1-4
v_call: TRBV15
cdr3_aa: ATSRERSGTGVEKLF

clone_size: once
j_call: TRBJ2-1
v_call: TRBV14
cdr3_aa: ASSQGLVRDEQF

clone_size: NA
j_call: TRBJ2-2
v_call: TRBV5-1
cdr3_aa: ASSLSGQPNTGELF

clone_size: NA
j_call: TRBJ1-4
v_call: TRBV5-6
cdr3_aa: ASSFLVSPTNEKLF

clone_size: NA
j_call: TRBJ2-6
v_call: TRBV2
cdr3_aa: ASNTGEGANVLT

clone_size: NA
j_call: TRBJ2-1
v_call: TRBV2
cdr3_aa: ASSEFNRARRADEQF

clone_size: NA
j_call: TRBJ1-2
v_call: TRBV10-2
cdr3_aa: ASSAGANYGYT

clone_size: NA
j_call: TRBJ2-6
v_call: TRBV28
cdr3_aa: ASSFKNSGANVLT

clone_size: once
j_call: TRBJ1-6
v_call: TRBV11-3
cdr3_aa: ASSGEPGLNSPLH

clone_size: NA
j_call: TRBJ2-5
v_call: TRBV18
cdr3_aa: ASSREDRGETQY

clone_size: NA
j_call: TRBJ1-2
v_call: TRBV2
cdr3_aa: ASGADRRTYGYT

clone_size: NA
j_call: TRBJ1-4
v_call: TRBV5-1
cdr3_aa: ASSSGTGNEKLF

clone_size: NA
j_call: TRBJ2-7
v_call: TRBV15
cdr3_aa: ATSREADRGYEQY

clone_size: NA
j_call: TRBJ2-7
v_call: TRBV11-3
cdr3_aa: ASSLVGTASYEQY

clone_size: NA
j_call: TRBJ2-7
v_call: TRBV27
cdr3_aa: ASSLYPPLSSGTHEQY

clone_size: NA
j_call: TRBJ2-3
v_call: TRBV29-1
cdr3_aa: SVALLAGITDTQY

clone_size: NA
j_call: TRBJ2-1
v_call: TRBV24-1
cdr3_aa: ATSDQTSGSSYNEQF

clone_size: NA
j_call: TRBJ2-7
v_call: TRBV7-9
cdr3_aa: ASSLVPAVYSYEQY

clone_size: NA
j_call: TRBJ1-2
v_call: TRBV19
cdr3_aa: ASSVQATRNYGYT

clone_size: NA
j_call: TRBJ2-7
v_call: TRBV28
cdr3_aa: ASSLVGQGAYEQY

clone_size: once
j_call: TRBJ1-1
v_call: TRBV7-9
cdr3_aa: ARLFMNTEAF

clone_size: NA
j_call: TRBJ2-3
v_call: TRBV9
cdr3_aa: ASSQQGLAGGASTDTQY

clone_size: NA
j_call: TRBJ1-6
v_call: TRBV19
cdr3_aa: ASSIYPGQGNSPLH

clone_size: NA
j_call: TRBJ1-4
v_call: TRBV4-2
cdr3_aa: ASSLIRDTEGEKLF

clone_size: NA
j_call: TRBJ2-3
v_call: TRBV13
cdr3_aa: ASSPTLAGGRTDTQY

clone_size: once
j_call: TRBJ1-2
v_call: TRBV15
cdr3_aa: ATSRDHGTTNYGYT

clone_size: NA
j_call: TRBJ2-5
v_call: TRBV18
cdr3_aa: ASSRTGAGGQETQY

clone_size: NA
j_call: TRBJ2-7
v_call: TRBV3-1/TRBV3-2
cdr3_aa: ASSPTSGVPYEQY

clone_size: once
j_call: TRBJ1-2
v_call: TRBV19
cdr3_aa: ASSTTGPQYYGYT

clone_size: NA
j_call: TRBJ1-4
v_call: TRBV29-1
cdr3_aa: SVEGTGGGKLF

clone_size: once
j_call: TRBJ1-1
v_call: TRBV21-1
cdr3_aa: ASSSLRTGDLNTEAF

clone_size: NA
j_call: TRBJ2-1
v_call: TRBV11-2
cdr3_aa: ASSNPTGLSYNEQF

clone_size: NA
j_call: TRBJ1-4
v_call: TRBV6-1
cdr3_aa: ASSESRGRGEKLF